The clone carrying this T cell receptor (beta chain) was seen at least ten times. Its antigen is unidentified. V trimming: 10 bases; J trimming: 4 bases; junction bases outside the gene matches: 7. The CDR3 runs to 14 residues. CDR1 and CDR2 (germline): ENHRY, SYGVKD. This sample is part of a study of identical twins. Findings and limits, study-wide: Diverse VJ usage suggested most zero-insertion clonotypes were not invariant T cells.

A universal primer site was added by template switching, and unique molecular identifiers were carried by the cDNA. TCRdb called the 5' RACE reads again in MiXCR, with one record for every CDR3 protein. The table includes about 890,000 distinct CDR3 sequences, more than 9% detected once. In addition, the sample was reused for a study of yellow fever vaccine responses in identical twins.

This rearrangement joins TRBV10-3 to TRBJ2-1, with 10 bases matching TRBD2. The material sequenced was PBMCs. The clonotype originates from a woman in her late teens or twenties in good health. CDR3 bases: TGTGCCACCAACAGCGGGGGGGCTTACAATGAGCAGTTCTTC. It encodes CATNSGGAYNEQFF.